The table lists the clone carrying this T cell receptor (beta chain) with a few counts. Its antigen is unknown. This record comes from a study of early T cells in non-severe SARS-CoV-2 infection. Overall study context: Chains were not paired, and sequencing was done on bulk RNA from unsorted whole blood. Findings and caveats of the study: Matches to VDJdb favored anti-spike CD8 responses and missed private and CD4 specificities.

Researchers attached unique molecular identifiers to individual cDNA molecules. One entry per CDR3 protein results from TCRdb running MiXCR on the 5' RACE reads. The table has some 77,000 distinct CDR3 sequences, about 5% seen once. V dropped 8 bases and J dropped 7; count of bases not matched to a gene: 3. Germline V lookup: CDR1 MNHNY, CDR2 SVGAGI (reference sequence). There are 11 residues in the CDR3. The chain uses TRBV6-6 and TRBJ1-1, with 8 bases matching TRBD1. This clonotype was sampled from an adult who was a healthcare worker with PCR-confirmed SARS-CoV-2 infection or an uninfected control (not recorded which). Sequenced here: whole blood, sampled at baseline. CDR3 sequence: CASEGTGEAFF. CDR3 nucleotides: TGTGCCAGCGAGGGGACAGGTGAAGCTTTCTTT.